This TCR beta chain was retrieved from a study of T cell responses to AZD1222 COVID-19 vaccine. Overall study results and limits: Repertoire sampling occurred only after the peak T cell response. The donors showed a predominance of white British ancestry and of females, with possible underestimation of clonal diversity.

Clones were sequenced by immunoSEQ multiplex PCR, and TCRdb holds only the in-frame ones, with some missing. This repertoire shows around 110,000 clones, roughly 84% found once; its top ten account for 9.4%. Of note for this clone: Its antigen is still unknown.

Sequencing used peripheral blood, obtained on day 0 of AZD1222 vaccination. This receptor was taken from an adult in good health.

As DNA, the CDR3 is TGTGCCTGGAGTTCCTGGACTAGCGGGGGGGCCGTCTACGAGCAGTACTTC. Protein sequence: CAWSSWTSGGAVYEQYF. V is TRBV30 and J is TRBJ2-7; 15 bases are a match to TRBD2. The CDR3 loop spans 17 amino acids. The ends lost 2 bases at V and 3 bases at J; junction bases unmatched: 8. CDR1 is GTSNPN and CDR2 is SVGIG in the germline V gene (reference sequence).